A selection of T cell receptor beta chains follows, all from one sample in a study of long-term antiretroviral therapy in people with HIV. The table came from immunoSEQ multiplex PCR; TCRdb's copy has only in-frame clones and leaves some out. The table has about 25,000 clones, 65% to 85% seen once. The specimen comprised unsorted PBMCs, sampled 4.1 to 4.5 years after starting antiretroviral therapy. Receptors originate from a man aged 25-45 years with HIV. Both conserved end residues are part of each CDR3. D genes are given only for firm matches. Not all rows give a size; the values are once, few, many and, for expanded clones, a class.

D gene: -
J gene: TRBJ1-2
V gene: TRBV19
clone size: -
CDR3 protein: CASSGRGRRGYTF
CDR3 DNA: TGTGCCAGTAGTGGGAGAGGGAGACGTGGCTACACCTTC

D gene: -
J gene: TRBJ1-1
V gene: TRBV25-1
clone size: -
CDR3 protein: CASSDPNPMNTEAFF
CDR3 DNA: TGTGCCAGCAGCGACCCTAATCCAATGAACACTGAAGCTTTCTTT

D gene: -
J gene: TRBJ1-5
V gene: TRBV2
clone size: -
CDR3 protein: CASTKGYSNQPQHF
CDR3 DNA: TGTGCCAGCACGAAGGGGTATAGCAATCAGCCCCAGCATTTT

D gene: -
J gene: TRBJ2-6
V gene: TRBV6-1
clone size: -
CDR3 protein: CASSGSGGGSGANVLTF
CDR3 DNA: TGTGCCAGCAGTGGCAGTGGAGGGGGCTCTGGGGCCAACGTCCTGACTTTC

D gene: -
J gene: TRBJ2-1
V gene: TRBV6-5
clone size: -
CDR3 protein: CASLLYPSSDNEQFF
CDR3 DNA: TGTGCCAGCCTTTTATATCCTTCGTCGGACAATGAGCAGTTCTTC

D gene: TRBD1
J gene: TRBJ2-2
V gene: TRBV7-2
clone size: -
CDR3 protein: CASSQGAPSGELFF
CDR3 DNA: TGTGCCAGCAGCCAGGGGGCGCCAAGCGGGGAGCTGTTTTTT

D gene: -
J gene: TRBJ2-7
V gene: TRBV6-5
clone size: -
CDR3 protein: CASSFRGEVEQYF
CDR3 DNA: TGTGCCAGCAGTTTCCGAGGGGAAGTCGAGCAGTACTTC

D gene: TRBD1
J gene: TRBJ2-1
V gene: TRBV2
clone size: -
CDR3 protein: CASSRETGNNEQFF
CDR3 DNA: TGTGCCAGCAGCAGAGAGACAGGGAACAATGAGCAGTTCTTC

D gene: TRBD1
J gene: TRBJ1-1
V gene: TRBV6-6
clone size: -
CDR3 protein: CASSYPQGDLATEAFF
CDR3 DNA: TGTGCCAGCAGTTACCCGCAGGGGGATCTTGCCACTGAAGCTTTCTTT

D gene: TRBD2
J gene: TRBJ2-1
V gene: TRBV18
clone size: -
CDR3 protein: CASSPERGGYEQFF
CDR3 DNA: TGTGCCAGCTCACCAGAGCGGGGGGGCTATGAGCAGTTCTTC

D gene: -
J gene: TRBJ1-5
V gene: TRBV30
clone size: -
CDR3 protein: CAWSVGSNQPQHF
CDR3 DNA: TGTGCCTGGAGTGTAGGGAGCAATCAGCCCCAGCATTTT

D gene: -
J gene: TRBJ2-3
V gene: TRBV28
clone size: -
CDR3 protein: CASSVGSDTQYF
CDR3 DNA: TGTGCCAGCAGTGTAGGGTCAGATACGCAGTATTTT

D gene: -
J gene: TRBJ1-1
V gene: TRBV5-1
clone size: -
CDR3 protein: CASSLRTQGTEAFF
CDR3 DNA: TGCGCCAGCAGCTTGAGGACACAGGGTACTGAAGCTTTCTTT

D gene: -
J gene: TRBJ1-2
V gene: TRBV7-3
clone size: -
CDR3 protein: CASSFWGGHGYTF
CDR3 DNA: TGTGCCAGCAGCTTTTGGGGAGGACATGGCTACACCTTC

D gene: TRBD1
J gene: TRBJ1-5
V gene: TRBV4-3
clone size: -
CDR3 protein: CASSQGLTTGNSNQPQHF
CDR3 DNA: TGCGCCAGCAGCCAAGGCCTTACGACAGGGAATAGCAATCAGCCCCAGCATTTT

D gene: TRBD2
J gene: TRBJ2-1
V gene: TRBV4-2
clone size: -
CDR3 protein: CASSQGIAGANEQFF
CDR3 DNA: TGTGCCAGCAGCCAAGGGATAGCGGGAGCCAATGAGCAGTTCTTC

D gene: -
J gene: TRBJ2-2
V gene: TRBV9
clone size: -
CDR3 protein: CASSEGRLGGELFF
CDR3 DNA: TGTGCCAGCAGCGAAGGGAGGCTCGGCGGGGAGCTGTTTTTT

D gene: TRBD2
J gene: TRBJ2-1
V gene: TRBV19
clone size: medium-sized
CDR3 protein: CATTLGGGSYNEQFF
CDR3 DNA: TGTGCCACAACTCTTGGCGGGGGCTCCTACAATGAGCAGTTCTTC

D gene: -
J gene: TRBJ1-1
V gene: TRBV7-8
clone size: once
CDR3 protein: CASSSLAYEAFF
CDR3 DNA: TGTGCCAGCAGCTCTCTTGCTTATGAAGCTTTCTTT

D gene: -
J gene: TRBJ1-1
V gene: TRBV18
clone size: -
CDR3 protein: CASSGAVAEAFF
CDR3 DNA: TGTGCCAGCTCAGGGGCCGTCGCTGAAGCTTTCTTT

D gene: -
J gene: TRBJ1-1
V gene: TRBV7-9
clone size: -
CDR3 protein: CASSLTRADTEAFF
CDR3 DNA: TGTGCCAGCAGTCTCACGCGGGCGGACACTGAAGCTTTCTTT

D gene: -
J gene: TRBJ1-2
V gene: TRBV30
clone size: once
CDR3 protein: CAWSPGGEHYGYTF
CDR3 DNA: TGTGCCTGGAGTCCCGGTGGGGAACACTATGGCTACACCTTC

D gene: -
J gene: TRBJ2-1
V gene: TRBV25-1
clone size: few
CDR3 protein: CASGAGAEEQFF
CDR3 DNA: TGTGCCAGCGGCGCGGGGGCCGAGGAGCAGTTCTTC

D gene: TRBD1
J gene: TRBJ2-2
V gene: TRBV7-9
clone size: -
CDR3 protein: CASSKGQAYTGELFF
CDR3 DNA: TGTGCCAGCAGCAAGGGACAGGCTTACACCGGGGAGCTGTTTTTT

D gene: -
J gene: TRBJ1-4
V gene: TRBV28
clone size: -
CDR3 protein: CASNQHQVVEKLFF
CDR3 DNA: TGTGCCAGCAACCAACACCAGGTCGTGGAAAAACTGTTTTTT

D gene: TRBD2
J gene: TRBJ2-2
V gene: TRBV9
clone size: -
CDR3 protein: CASSALAGVPNTGELFF
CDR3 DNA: TGTGCCAGCAGCGCACTAGCGGGGGTTCCGAACACCGGGGAGCTGTTTTTT

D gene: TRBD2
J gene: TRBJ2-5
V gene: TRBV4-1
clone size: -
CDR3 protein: CASSQEAAGKSQETQYF
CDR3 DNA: TGCGCCAGCAGCCAAGAAGCAGCGGGGAAAAGCCAAGAGACCCAGTACTTC

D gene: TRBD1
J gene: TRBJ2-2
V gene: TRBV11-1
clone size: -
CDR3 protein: CASSLGQVSTGELFF
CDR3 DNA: TGTGCCAGCAGCCTAGGACAGGTTAGCACCGGGGAGCTGTTTTTT